This entry features one TCR beta chain sequence. No antigen is known for it. Its ends do not fully match the called genes, so a read error is possible. The sample comes from a study of cytomegalovirus exposure and HLA in healthy donors. Study context: About 85 million unique TCRs from HLA-typed donors were held in an early release of data. For the roughly 400 genotyped donors, 80% to 90% fell within the Caucasian-associated ancestry cluster.

General observations from the study: Earlier analysis found most TCR beta V segments productive about 87% or about 30% of the time. When the data were analyzed later, several of the most significant clusters appeared to be linked to common viral pathogens.

Germline assignment: CDR1 SEHNR and CDR2 FQNEAQ (reference sequence). The CDR3 has 15 amino acids. With 60 Vbeta and 13 Jbeta primers, the PCR was carried out. Clones were sequenced by immunoSEQ multiplex PCR, and TCRdb holds only the in-frame ones, with some missing. Here the sample spans around 150,000 clones, 71% being singletons. The clonotype was recovered from a woman younger than 45 in good health and CMV-seronegative. The chain has TRBV7-9 and TRBJ1-6; D gene unclear. The sample taken for sequencing was PBMCs. CDR3 loop: CSSSLASRRISPLHF. CDR3 sequence (DNA): TGTTCCAGCAGCTTAGCTTCCAGGAGGATTTCACCCCTCCACTTT.